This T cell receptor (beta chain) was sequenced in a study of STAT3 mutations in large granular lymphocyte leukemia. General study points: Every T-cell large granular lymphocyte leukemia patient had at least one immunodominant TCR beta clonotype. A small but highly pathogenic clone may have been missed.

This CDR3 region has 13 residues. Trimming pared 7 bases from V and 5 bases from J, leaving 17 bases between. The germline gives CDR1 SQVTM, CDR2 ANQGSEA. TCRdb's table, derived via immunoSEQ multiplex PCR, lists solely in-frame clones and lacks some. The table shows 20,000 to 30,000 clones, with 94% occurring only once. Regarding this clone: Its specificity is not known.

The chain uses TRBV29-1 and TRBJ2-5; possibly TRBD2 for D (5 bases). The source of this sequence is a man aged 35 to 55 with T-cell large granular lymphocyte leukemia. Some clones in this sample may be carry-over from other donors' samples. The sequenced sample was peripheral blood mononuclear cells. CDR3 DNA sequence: TGCAGCGGCGGGCCTCTCAGTGGGGAGACCCAGTACTTC. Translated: CSGGPLSGETQYF. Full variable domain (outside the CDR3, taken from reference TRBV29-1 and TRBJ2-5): SAVISQKPSRDICQRGTSLTIQCQVDSQVTMMFWYRQQPGQSLTLIATANQGSEATYESGFVIDKFPISRPNLTFSTLTVSNMSPEDSSIYLCSGGPLSGETQYFGPGTRLLVL.